Following are 28 T cell receptor beta chains from one sample sequenced in a study of molecular identifiers for immune sequencing clone quantification. In TCRdb, the PCR reads were re-called with MiXCR into one record per CDR3 protein. Here the sample spans roughly 86,000 distinct CDR3 sequences, under 20% being singletons. Sample: naive CD8+ T cells from blood, with Jurkat cell RNA spiked in. Regarding subset: FACS-sorted CD8+CD4-CCR7+CD45RA+ naive T cells. Receptor source: a human donor in good health. Some libraries in this study had Jurkat cell RNA spiked in.

This clonotype appeared many times. The V and J genes are TRBV27 and TRBJ2-7, with D possibly TRBD1 on 6 matching bases. The V end lost 4 bases, the J end lost 4 bases, and 11 bases lay between the germline ends. The CDR3 contains 13 residues. Germline CDR1 reads MNHEY; CDR2 reads SMNVEV (reference sequence). The CDR3 nucleotides read TGTGCCAGCAGTTACAGACAGGCGTACGAGCAGTACTTC. Translating gives CASSYRQAYEQYF.

The sample holds many counts of this clonotype. CDR3 loop: CASSGTGGGGANVLTF. CDR3 nucleotide sequence: TGTGCCAGCAGCGGGACAGGGGGCGGTGGGGCCAACGTCCTGACTTTC. The V and J genes are TRBV6-5 and TRBJ2-6; 12 nucleotides align to TRBD1. J lost 3 bases, V lost 6 bases, and 3 bases had no gene match. This CDR3 is 16 amino acids long. The V gene's germline CDR1 is MNHEY and CDR2 SVGAGI.

The table lists this clonotype with many counts. This sequence joins TRBV29-1 and TRBJ2-7, with TRBD1 matching over 10 bases. The CDR3 contains 13 residues. With 7 bases clipped from V and 4 bases from J, the junction kept 7 bases outside the gene matches. Germline V gene data show CDR1 as SQVTM and CDR2 as ANQGSEA. The CDR3 protein is CSARDRGRYEQYF. DNA for the CDR3: TGCAGCGCTCGGGACAGGGGAAGGTACGAGCAGTACTTC.

The chain links TRBV5-5 to TRBJ2-7; 8 positions match TRBD1. Germline CDR1 SGHKS, CDR2 YYEKEE (reference sequence). V was pared by 2 bases and J by 6 bases, with 7 bases of the junction left unmatched. The CDR3 totals 14 residues. The CDR3 protein is CASSLGQGGSEQYF. For the CDR3, the DNA is TGTGCCAGCAGCTTAGGACAGGGTGGGTCCGAGCAGTACTTC.

This clonotype appeared many times. V and J are TRBV4-1 and TRBJ1-1; D not certain. The CDR3 is 17 amino acids. CDR1 and CDR2 (germline): MGHRA, YSYEKL. V shed 2 bases and J shed 1 base, with 17 bases lying between them. The CDR3 sequence: CASSQLPTGQANTEAFF. DNA for the CDR3: TGCGCCAGCAGCCAACTTCCCACCGGTCAGGCGAACACTGAAGCTTTCTTT.

In the case of this clonotype: Given a much more abundant clone one base away, this may be a read error. The chain couples TRBV18 to TRBJ2-7, with 12 nucleotides matching TRBD2. The CDR3 is 15 amino acids. Germline lookup yields CDR1 KGHSH and CDR2 LQKENI. V was pared by 3 bases and J by 3 bases, with 3 bases of the junction left unmatched. In nucleotides, the CDR3 is TGTGCCAGCTCACCGATGACTAGCGGGGGCTACGAGCAGTACGTC. It translates to CASSPMTSGGYEQYV.

Many counts were recorded for this clonotype. V and J are TRBV28 and TRBJ2-2; 10 nucleotides agree with TRBD2. V shed 5 bases and J 5 bases; nucleotides not matched to a gene: 5. This CDR3 comprises 15 residues. Germline CDR1 and CDR2: MDHEN and SYDVKM. CDR3 bases: TGTGCCAGCAGTCAAGCGGGAGGGGGAACCGGGGAGCTGTTTTTT. This encodes CASSQAGGGTGELFF.

This clonotype showed up many times. V is TRBV14 and J is TRBJ1-1, with D hard to call. The CDR3 length is 15 residues. CDR1 SGHDN and CDR2 FVKESK come from the germline V gene. Deletions cut 4 bases from V and 2 bases from J, with 14 bases between. In DNA form, the CDR3 reads TGTGCCAGCAGCCCCCGGCGGGCTTATAACACTGAAGCTTTCTTT. Protein product: CASSPRRAYNTEAFF. The full variable domain, with the rest looked up from reference TRBV14 and TRBJ1-1, is EAGVTQFPSHSVIEKGQTVTLRCDPISGHDNLYWYRRVMGKEIKFLLHFVKESKQDESGMPNNRFLAERTGGTYSTLKVQPAELEDSGVYFCASSPRRAYNTEAFFGQGTRLTVV.

This clonotype occurred many times. Relative to the germline gene, one junction end is altered; a read error may explain this. This rearrangement joins TRBV7-7 to TRBJ2-5; 7 nucleotides match TRBD1. The germline gives CDR1 SSHAT, CDR2 FNYEAQ (reference sequence). CDR3 length equals 16 residues. The CDR3 region is CASSLGGSGLQETQYF. The CDR3 coding sequence is TGTGCTAGCAGCTTAGGGGGCTCCGGACTTCAAGAGACCCAGTACTTC.

This clonotype appeared many times. The V and J genes are TRBV7-2 and TRBJ2-7; 8 positions match TRBD2. The V segment lost 5 bases and the J segment 2 bases; nucleotides outside the gene matches: 5. There are 14 residues in the CDR3. CDR1 and CDR2 (germline): SGHTA, FQGNSA. CDR3 DNA: TGTGCCAGCAGCCGAGTAGCGGGACCCTACGAGCAGTACTTC. Its protein product is CASSRVAGPYEQYF.

About this clonotype: A much more abundant neighbour one base away suggests this may be a read error. This chain links TRBV3-1 with TRBJ2-7, with 8 bases matching TRBD1. Trimming at V came to 0 bases and at J to 4 bases, leaving 14 bases not matched to a gene. CDR1 LGHDT and CDR2 YNNKEL come from the germline V gene (reference sequence). This CDR3 region has 18 residues. In DNA form, the CDR3 reads TGTGCCAGCAGCCAAGATCGGGCAGGGGGCGTGATGGAGTACGAGCAGTACTTC. It translates to CASSQDRAGGVMEYEQYF.

The chain links TRBV4-3 to TRBJ2-3, with TRBD2 matching 7 bases. V shed 0 bases, J shed 2 bases, and the junction held 8 bases outside the gene matches. CDR1 LGHNA and CDR2 YSLEER come from the germline V gene. The CDR3 spans 17 residues. The chain's CDR3 is CASSQDANAGATDTQYF. CDR3 DNA: TGCGCCAGCAGCCAAGATGCGAACGCGGGAGCCACAGATACGCAGTATTTT.

This clonotype was found many times. The chain couples TRBV7-9 to TRBJ2-7, with D perhaps matching TRBD2 (6 bases). The length of the CDR3 is 15 residues. V was clipped by 4 bases and J by 5 bases, with 18 bases between them. Germline V CDR1 and CDR2: SEHNR, FQNEAQ (reference sequence). This chain's CDR3 is CASSSGLAAGNEQYF. CDR3 nucleotides: TGTGCCAGCAGCTCTGGACTTGCCGCGGGAAACGAGCAGTACTTC.

This clonotype has a count of ten or more. The rearrangement joins TRBV27 to TRBJ2-5, with D possibly being TRBD1 (7 bases). The germline V gene has CDR1 MNHEY and CDR2 SMNVEV (reference sequence). The CDR3 sequence is 15 residues long. V dropped 5 bases and J dropped 4 bases, with 17 bases sitting between them. DNA for the CDR3: TGTGCCAGCAGTGGGGGGACAGCCCCGACAGAGACCCAGTACTTC. This encodes CASSGGTAPTETQYF.

The chain recombines TRBV6-6 with TRBJ2-1, with 9 bases lining up with TRBD2. Germline V gene sequence: CDR1 MNHNY, CDR2 SVGAGI (reference sequence). The CDR3 has 20 residues. The ends lost 3 bases at V and 3 bases at J; junction bases unmatched: 18. CDR3 sequence reads: CASSYWASGGAGGHYNEQFF. The CDR3 DNA sequence: TGTGCCAGCAGTTATTGGGCCTCGGGTGGAGCGGGGGGCCACTACAATGAGCAGTTCTTC.

Concerning this clonotype: This may stem from a read error, because a much larger clone lies one nucleotide away. The chain employs TRBV7-6 and TRBJ2-5; TRBD1 is a possible D gene (6 bases). This CDR3 comprises 17 residues. Germline V gene sequence: CDR1 SGHVS, CDR2 FNYEAQ. The CDR3 DNA reads TGTGTCAGCAGGAAATGGTCGGACAGCCGAAGTGATGGGACCCAGTACTTC. This sequence encodes CVSRKWSDSRSDGTQYF.

Worth noting for this clonotype: Possible read error: a much larger clone is one base away. V usage is TRBV19 and J usage is TRBJ2-7; 12 bases align to TRBD2. In germline, CDR1 is LNHDA, CDR2 SQIVND (reference sequence). There are 21 residues in the CDR3. V lost 7 bases and J lost 4; bases outside the gene matches: 26. The CDR3 sequence is CASIPGQNPHKTSGGWYEQYF. The CDR3 DNA reads TGTGCCAGTATCCCGGGACAGAATCCCCATAAGACTAGCGGGGGCTGGTACGAGCAGTACTTC.

This clonotype has a count of ten or more. This chain joins TRBV7-2 and TRBJ2-2, with D maybe TRBD2 (6 bases). Germline V gene lookup returns CDR1 SGHTA and CDR2 FQGNSA. The CDR3 contains 13 residues. Trimming left V 3 bases short and J 5 bases short, with 7 bases between. The CDR3 nucleotides are TGTGCCAGCAGCTTGGGAGGAACCGGGGAGCTGTTTTTT. Its translation is CASSLGGTGELFF.

This clonotype was detected many times. The V call is TRBV28, the J call TRBJ2-7, with TRBD2 matching over 13 bases. With 10 bases clipped from V and 3 bases from J, the junction kept 12 bases outside the gene matches. Germline CDR1 reads MDHEN; CDR2 reads SYDVKM. This CDR3 comprises 16 residues. The CDR3, as DNA: TGTGCCACTAGAGGACTAGCGGGAGCCATCTACTACGAGCAGTACTTC. Its translation: CATRGLAGAIYYEQYF.

This clonotype showed up many times. The chain joins TRBV19 to TRBJ2-1; 7 nucleotides agree with TRBD2. J lost 8 bases, V lost 3 bases, and 16 bases had no gene match. CDR3 length: 17 amino acids. CDR1 and CDR2 from the germline V gene are LNHDA and SQIVND (reference sequence). CDR3 nucleotides: TGTGCCAGTAGTATGTGGGAGGGACCAGCCCAAGGCGATGAGCAGTTCTTC. This encodes CASSMWEGPAQGDEQFF.

This clonotype was picked up many times. This chain uses TRBV11-3 with TRBJ2-3; 9 positions agree with TRBD1. In germline, CDR1 is SGHNT, CDR2 YENEEA. The J segment lost 2 bases and the V segment lost 5 bases, leaving 17 bases of the junction unmatched. The CDR3 consists of 19 residues. The CDR3 region is CASSEGQGRQDFPTDTQYF. CDR3 coding DNA: TGTGCCAGCAGCGAAGGACAGGGGAGACAAGATTTTCCCACAGATACGCAGTATTTT.

This clonotype showed up many times. V usage is TRBV19 and J usage is TRBJ2-1; unclear D gene. The length of the CDR3 is 15 residues. Germline CDR1 and CDR2: LNHDA and SQIVND (reference sequence). With 5 bases removed from V and 1 base from J, the gap between germline ends came to 12 bases. CDR3 DNA: TGTGCCAGTAGTCCGGGCCCTGGTTCCTACAATGAGCAGTTCTTC. Protein product: CASSPGPGSYNEQFF.

This clonotype was counted many times. The V call is TRBV3-1, the J call TRBJ1-6, with D unresolved. Looked up from germline, CDR1 is LGHDT and CDR2 is YNNKEL (reference sequence). The V end lost 4 bases, the J end lost 7 bases, and 5 bases lay between the germline ends. The CDR3 is made up of 12 amino acids. As DNA, the CDR3 is TGTGCCAGCAGCCCCGAAAATTCACCCCTCCACTTT. Its translation: CASSPENSPLHF.

This clonotype was counted at least ten times. This chain links TRBV29-1 with TRBJ2-5; a weak D match, TRBD2 (6 bases). The CDR3 extends over 15 amino acids. Germline loops: CDR1 SQVTM, CDR2 ANQGSEA. Trimming left V 3 bases short and J 2 bases short, with 16 bases between. DNA for the CDR3: TGCAGCGTTGATGCCCTCTTGGGGGGACAAGAGACCCAGTACTTC. This codes for CSVDALLGGQETQYF.

There are many counts of this clonotype. V gene TRBV4-3 combines with J gene TRBJ2-3; 10 nucleotides agree with TRBD1. This CDR3 comprises 18 residues. Germline CDR1 LGHNA, CDR2 YSLEER. V lost 0 bases, J lost 2 bases, and 8 bases stayed unmatched. The CDR3 loop is CASSQDGTGALPTDTQYF. CDR3 nucleotides: TGCGCCAGCAGCCAAGATGGGACAGGGGCCTTGCCCACAGATACGCAGTATTTT.

This clonotype was detected ten times or more. The J gene is TRBJ2-3, the V gene TRBV7-2; 9 positions agree with TRBD2. V lost 6 bases to trimming and J lost 2 bases; unmatched junction nucleotides: 9. Germline V gene data show CDR1 as SGHTA and CDR2 as FQGNSA. The CDR3 is 16 amino acids. The DNA for the CDR3 is TGTGCCAGCAGACCCACTAGCGGGTATTTCACAGATACGCAGTATTTT. Translation: CASRPTSGYFTDTQYF.

Points on this clonotype: This may arise from a read error, as a much more abundant clone is one base away. V gene TRBV12-3 or TRBV12-4 combines with J gene TRBJ2-1; D uncertain. CDR3 length: 12 residues. CDR3 sequence: CAGSLTHNEQFF. CDR3 nucleotide sequence: TGTGCCGGCAGTTTAACCCACAATGAGCAGTTCTTC.

This clonotype was found many times. The genes are TRBV4-1 and TRBJ2-7; 9 nucleotides agree with TRBD1. The CDR3 totals 16 residues. Losses at the gene ends were 2 bases for V and 3 bases for J; bases not matched to a gene: 8. CDR1 MGHRA and CDR2 YSYEKL come from the germline V gene. CDR3 region: CASSQTPGQGFYEQYF. CDR3 DNA: TGCGCCAGCAGCCAAACTCCCGGACAGGGGTTCTACGAGCAGTACTTC.